This record looks at one TCR beta chain sequence and its context. The antigen remains unidentified. The record originates from a study of T cell responses to AZD1222 COVID-19 vaccine. Study-level results: Among vaccine-associated CD4 TCRs, coverage spanned spike, with dominance at 160-218 and 743-854.

The protocol was immunoSEQ multiplex PCR, while the TCRdb copy is restricted to in-frame clones and leaves out a portion. The sample lists about 150,000 clones; less than 90% were seen once. CDR1 and CDR2 (germline): LNHDA, SQIVND (reference sequence). Trimming left V 7 bases short and J 7 bases short, with 7 bases between. The CDR3 has 10 residues. The specimen comprised peripheral blood, sampled on day 0 of MenACWY control vaccination. The chain employs TRBV19 and TRBJ1-1, with D possibly matching TRBD1 (6 bases). The TCR sequence derives from an adult in good health. The CDR3 bases are TGTGCCAGTATGGACAGTGAAGCTTTCTTT. The encoded protein is CASMDSEAFF.